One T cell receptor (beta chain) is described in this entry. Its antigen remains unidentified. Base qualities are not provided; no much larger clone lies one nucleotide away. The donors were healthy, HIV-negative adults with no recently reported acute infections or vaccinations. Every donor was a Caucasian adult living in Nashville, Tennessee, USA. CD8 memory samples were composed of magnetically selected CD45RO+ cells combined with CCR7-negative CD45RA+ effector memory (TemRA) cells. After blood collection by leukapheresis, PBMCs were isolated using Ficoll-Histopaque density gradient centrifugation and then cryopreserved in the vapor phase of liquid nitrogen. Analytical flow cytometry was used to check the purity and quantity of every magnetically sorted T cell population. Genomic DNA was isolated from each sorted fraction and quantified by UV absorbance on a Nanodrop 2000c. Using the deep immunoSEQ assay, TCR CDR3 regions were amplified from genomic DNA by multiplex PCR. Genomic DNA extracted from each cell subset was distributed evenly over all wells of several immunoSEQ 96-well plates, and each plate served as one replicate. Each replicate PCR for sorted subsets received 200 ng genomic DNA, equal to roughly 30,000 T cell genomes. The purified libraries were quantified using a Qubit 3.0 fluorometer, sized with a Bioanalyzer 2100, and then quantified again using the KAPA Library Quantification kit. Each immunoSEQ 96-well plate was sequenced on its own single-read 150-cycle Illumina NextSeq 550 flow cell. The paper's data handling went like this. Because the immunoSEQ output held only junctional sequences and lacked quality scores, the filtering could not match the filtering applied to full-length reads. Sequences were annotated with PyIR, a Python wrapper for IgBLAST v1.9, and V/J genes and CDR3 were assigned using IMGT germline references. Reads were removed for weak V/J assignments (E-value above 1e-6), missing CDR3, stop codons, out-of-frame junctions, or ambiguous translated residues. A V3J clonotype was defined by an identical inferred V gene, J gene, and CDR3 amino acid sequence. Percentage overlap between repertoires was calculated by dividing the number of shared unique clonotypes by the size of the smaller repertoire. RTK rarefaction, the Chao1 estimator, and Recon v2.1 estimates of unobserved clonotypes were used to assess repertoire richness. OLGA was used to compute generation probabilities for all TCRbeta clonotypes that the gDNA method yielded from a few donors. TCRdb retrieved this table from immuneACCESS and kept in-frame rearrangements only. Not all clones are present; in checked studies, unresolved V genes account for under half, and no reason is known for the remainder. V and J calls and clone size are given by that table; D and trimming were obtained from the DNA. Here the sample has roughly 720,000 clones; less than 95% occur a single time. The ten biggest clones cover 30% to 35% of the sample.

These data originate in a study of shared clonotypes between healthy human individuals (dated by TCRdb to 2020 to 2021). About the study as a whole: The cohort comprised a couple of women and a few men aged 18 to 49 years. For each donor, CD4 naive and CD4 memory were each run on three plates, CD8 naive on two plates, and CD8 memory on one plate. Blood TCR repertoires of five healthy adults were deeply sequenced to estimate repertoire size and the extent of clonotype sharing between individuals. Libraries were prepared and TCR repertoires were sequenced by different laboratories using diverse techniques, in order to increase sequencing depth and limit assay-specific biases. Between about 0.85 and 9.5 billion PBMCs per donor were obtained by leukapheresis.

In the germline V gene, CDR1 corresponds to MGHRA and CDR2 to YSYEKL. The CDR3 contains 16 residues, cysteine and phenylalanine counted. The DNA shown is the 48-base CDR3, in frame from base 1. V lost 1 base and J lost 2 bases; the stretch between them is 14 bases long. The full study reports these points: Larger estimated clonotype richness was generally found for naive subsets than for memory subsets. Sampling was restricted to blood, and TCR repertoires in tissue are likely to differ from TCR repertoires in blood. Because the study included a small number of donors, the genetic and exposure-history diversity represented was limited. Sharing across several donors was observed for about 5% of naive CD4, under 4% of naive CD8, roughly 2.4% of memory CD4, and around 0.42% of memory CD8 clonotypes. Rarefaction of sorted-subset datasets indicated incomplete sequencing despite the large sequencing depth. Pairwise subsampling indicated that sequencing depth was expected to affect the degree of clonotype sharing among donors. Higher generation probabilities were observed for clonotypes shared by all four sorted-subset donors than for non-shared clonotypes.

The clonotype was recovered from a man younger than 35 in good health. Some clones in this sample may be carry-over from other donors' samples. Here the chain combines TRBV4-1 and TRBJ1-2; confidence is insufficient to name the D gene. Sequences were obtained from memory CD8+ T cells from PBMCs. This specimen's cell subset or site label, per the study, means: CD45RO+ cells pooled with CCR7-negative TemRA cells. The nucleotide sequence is TGCGCCAGCAGCCAAGTCCATCCAGGTCCGAACTATGGCTACACCTTC. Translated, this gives CASSQVHPGPNYGYTF.